These T cell receptor beta chains were read from a single sample in a study of cytomegalovirus exposure and HLA in healthy donors. TCRdb keeps only in-frame clones here, not all; method: immunoSEQ multiplex PCR. The sample lists 200,000 to 300,000 clones; roughly 87% were seen once. The sequencing input was PBMCs. These receptors were taken from a woman between 40 and 50 years old in good health and CMV-seropositive. CDR3s include the opening cysteine and the closing phenylalanine or tryptophan. The D gene is left open where the match is weak. Not all rows give a size; the values are once, few, many and, for expanded clones, a class.

j_gene,d_gene,v_gene,abundance,CDR3aa,CDR3nt
TRBJ1-1,.,TRBV30,.,CAWTVRGIMNTEAFF,TGTGCCTGGACGGTTAGGGGAATAATGAACACTGAAGCTTTCTTT
TRBJ1-4,.,TRBV7-9,.,CSSSVYSDEKLFF,TGTTCCAGCAGCGTCTACAGTGATGAAAAACTGTTTTTT
TRBJ1-5,.,TRBV29-1,few,CSVGPSPQHF,TGCAGCGTTGGTCCGTCGCCCCAGCATTTT
TRBJ2-7,TRBD2,TRBV7-9,.,CASSAPSGSYEQYF,TGTGCCAGCAGCGCTCCTAGCGGGAGTTACGAGCAGTACTTC
TRBJ2-2,TRBD1,TRBV5-6,.,CASSLDRGVTGELFF,TGTGCCAGCAGCTTGGACAGGGGGGTCACCGGGGAGCTGTTTTTT
TRBJ2-1,TRBD2,TRBV7-7,.,CASSLGVSGRYNEQFF,TGTGCTAGCAGCTTAGGGGTTAGCGGGAGGTACAATGAGCAGTTCTTC
TRBJ1-2,.,TRBV5-4,.,CASSLSQAYGYTF,TGTGCCAGCAGCTTGTCACAGGCCTATGGCTACACCTTC
TRBJ2-7,.,TRBV4-2,.,CASSKPGERVYEQYF,TGTGCCAGCAGCAAGCCGGGAGAAAGGGTCTACGAGCAGTACTTC
TRBJ1-5,.,TRBV9,.,CASSGSRTDQPQHF,TGTGCCAGCAGCGGGTCCCGGACAGATCAGCCCCAGCATTTT
TRBJ2-3,TRBD1,TRBV19,.,CASSLDRVADTQYF,TGTGCCAGTAGTCTGGACAGGGTCGCAGATACGCAGTATTTT
TRBJ2-7,TRBD1,TRBV6-1,.,CASSERGTGGYEQYF,TGTGCCAGCAGTGAGAGAGGGACAGGGGGCTACGAGCAGTACTTC
TRBJ2-1,TRBD1,TRBV5-1,few,CASSTGTANLYNEQFF,TGCGCCAGCAGCACCGGGACAGCCAACCTTTACAATGAGCAGTTCTTC
TRBJ2-1,TRBD1,TRBV6-6,.,CANRQGPTDEQFF,TGTGCCAATCGACAGGGACCTACGGATGAGCAGTTCTTC
TRBJ2-5,.,TRBV19,few,CASSLIGGGEETQYF,TGTGCCAGTAGCCTTATAGGGGGGGGTGAAGAGACCCAGTACTTC
TRBJ1-2,.,TRBV19,.,CASSEQGYGYTF,TGTGCCAGTAGCGAACAGGGCTATGGCTACACCTTC
TRBJ2-1,TRBD2,TRBV7-9,.,CASSLAFTLAGNNEQFF,TGTGCCAGCAGCTTAGCTTTTACACTAGCGGGGAACAATGAGCAGTTCTTC